This entry concerns a single T cell receptor beta chain. The target antigen is unknown. cDNA serving as the sequencing template came from extracted, reverse transcribed RNA. Libraries were prepared by immunoSEQ multiplex PCR; TCRdb keeps only in-frame clonotypes and omits some of them. In the table there are some 170,000 clones, 50% to 75% of which are singletons. This entry comes from a study of CD8+ T cells in alopecia areata. Overall study: Those patients who were treated received oral tofacitinib, which was given at 5 to 10 mg twice daily for moderate-to-severe alopecia areata.

J gave up 4 bases and V 3 bases, and 5 bases lay outside the gene matches. The germline V gene has CDR1 MNHNS and CDR2 SASEGT. There are 16 residues in the CDR3. Overall study results and limits: Affected scalp, especially in alopecia totalis/universalis, had a higher clonality than normal scalp did.

The TCR sequence derives from a human donor with alopecia areata. The specimen comprised CD4+ T cells sorted from blood, sampled at week 0. The chain recombines TRBV6-1 with TRBJ2-2; 10 bases agree with TRBD2. This chain's CDR3 is CASSEASGRSTGELFF. CDR3 DNA: TGTGCCAGCAGTGAGGCTAGCGGGAGATCCACCGGGGAGCTGTTTTTT.